This T cell receptor beta chain was obtained from a study of PD-1 blockade in classical Hodgkin lymphoma. Whole-study results and caveats: While CD8+ TCR diversity did not rise significantly by C4D1, CD4+ TCR diversity did. Complete responders started with a diversity level that resembled newly diagnosed patients at baseline.

Trimming took off 8 bases at V and 0 bases at J, with 8 bases between the two ends. Looked up from germline, CDR1 is SGHRS and CDR2 is YFSETQ. This CDR3 comprises 12 residues. In every patient, relapse followed autologous stem cell transplantation, while exposure to brentuximab vedotin differed. Worth noting for this clone: Its matching antigen is unknown.

Profiled with immunoSEQ multiplex PCR; TCRdb holds only in-frame clones, not every one. This sample has about 30,000 clones, with about two thirds found just once. The chain combines TRBV5-1 with TRBJ2-5; tentatively, D is TRBD2 (6 bases). This sequence was found in a human donor with classical Hodgkin lymphoma. This material consisted of peripheral blood mononuclear cells (PBMCs), taken before the second cycle of nivolumab. CDR3 region: CASRDYQETQYF. CDR3 nucleotide sequence: TGCGCCAGTAGGGACTACCAAGAGACCCAGTACTTC.